This T cell receptor (beta chain) was recorded in a study of cytomegalovirus exposure and HLA in healthy donors. Comments on this clone: The antigen remains undetermined.

Use of 60 Vbeta and 13 Jbeta primers characterized the PCR. Sequenced by immunoSEQ multiplex PCR; TCRdb stores in-frame clones only, minus some. The table records some 130,000 clones, 60% to 80% of them present only once. V lost 4 bases and J 9 bases, leaving 10 bases between the germline ends. The CDR3 loop spans 11 amino acids. Germline CDR1 SQVTM, CDR2 ANQGSEA. The study, taken as a whole, reports: Earlier analysis found most TCR beta V segments productive about 87% or about 30% of the time. Cytomegalovirus-associated TCR beta chains were listed, numbering 150 to 200. What TCR beta sequences reportedly achieved was accurate prediction of HLA-A and HLA-B alleles in most subjects. Rarity marked most TCR sequences, yet some public TCRs occurred in many donors.

The sample comprised PBMCs. This receptor was obtained from a male donor in good health and CMV-seronegative. The gene calls are TRBV29-1 and TRBJ2-1; possible D gene TRBD1, 5 bases. CDR3: CSVVKGIEQFF. The CDR3 coding sequence is TGCAGCGTTGTAAAGGGGATTGAGCAGTTCTTC.